These 20 T cell receptor beta chains share one sample of origin, sequenced in a study of shared clonotypes between healthy human individuals. The repertoire was sequenced with immunoSEQ multiplex PCR; TCRdb's copy has only in-frame clones and lacks some. The table has approximately 2,300,000 clones, roughly 92% seen once; the top ten hold roughly 0.34%. Sequencing input: naive CD4+ T cells from PBMCs. The subset is: CD45RA+ positively selected. The receptors stem from a man aged 18 to 29 in good health. Some clones in this sample may be carry-over from other donors' samples.

This rearrangement joins TRBV7-2 to TRBJ2-3; 7 bases are shared with TRBD2. The V and J ends lost 5 bases and 5 bases, in that order; junction bases with no gene match: 13. The CDR3 is 16 residues long. Germline V lookup: CDR1 SGHTA, CDR2 FQGNSA. CDR3 loop: CASSLLSSGRRDTQYF. CDR3 DNA sequence: TGTGCCAGCAGCCTCCTATCTAGCGGCCGGAGAGATACGCAGTATTTT.

The genes are TRBV5-5 and TRBJ2-5, with 7 positions matching TRBD2. Germline trimming cut 4 bases from V and 1 base from J; bases unmatched to any gene: 7. Germline V CDR1 and CDR2: SGHKS, YYEKEE (reference sequence). CDR3 size: 15 residues. The CDR3 is CASSTLAGSQETQYF. The DNA of the CDR3 is TGTGCCAGCAGCACCTTAGCGGGCAGCCAAGAGACCCAGTACTTC.

The V and J genes are TRBV5-5 and TRBJ2-1, with 8 bases fitting TRBD2. Trimming cost V 6 bases and J 0 bases; bases outside gene matches: 14. The length of the CDR3 is 18 residues. Germline values: CDR1 SGHKS, CDR2 YYEKEE (reference sequence). This chain's CDR3 is CASNPWGSGMSSYNEQFF. In DNA form, the CDR3 reads TGTGCCAGCAACCCCTGGGGTAGCGGGATGAGCTCCTACAATGAGCAGTTCTTC.

Concerning this clone itself: This sample also contains other DNA sequences that code for the same CDR3. The V gene is TRBV18, the J gene TRBJ2-7, with D perhaps matching TRBD2 (7 bases). The germline gives CDR1 KGHSH, CDR2 LQKENI. The CDR3 length is 14 residues. The V and J ends lost 3 bases and 4 bases respectively, with 13 bases between them. CDR3 coding DNA: TGTGCCAGCTCACCGGGGGGGCTTGGGTACGAGCAGTACTTC. This translates into CASSPGGLGYEQYF.

The J gene is TRBJ2-7, the V gene TRBV5-4; 11 bases are shared with TRBD1. The CDR3 runs to 16 residues. Trimming cost V 3 bases and J 2 bases; bases outside gene matches: 7. Germline V CDR1 and CDR2: SGHNT, YYREEE (reference sequence). CDR3 bases: TGTGCCAGCAGCTCCCTCCCGGGACAGGGGGCCTACGAGCAGTACTTC. This sequence encodes CASSSLPGQGAYEQYF.

CDR3: CASSLARQESTF. Here the CDR3 DNA reads TGTGCCAGCAGCTTAGCGAGGCAGGAAAGCACCTTC. The rearrangement uses TRBV7-2 and TRBJ1-2; D is ambiguous. With 0 bases removed from V and 13 bases from J, the gap between germline ends came to 12 bases. CDR3 length equals 12 residues. CDR1 and CDR2 (germline): SGHTA, FQGNSA.

This clone was picked up one time. The chain joins TRBV29-1 to TRBJ2-6; the D is unclear. V lost 4 bases to trimming and J lost 0 bases, with 16 bases between them. There are 17 residues in the CDR3. CDR1 is SQVTM, CDR2 ANQGSEA, per germline. The CDR3 reads CSVAGRQISSGANVLTF. The CDR3, as DNA: TGCAGCGTTGCGGGCAGGCAGATTAGCTCTGGGGCCAACGTCCTGACTTTC.

The V call is TRBV18, the J call TRBJ2-5; D uncertain. Deletions cut 6 bases from V and 7 bases from J, with 12 bases between. The CDR3 spans 12 residues. The V gene's germline CDR1 is KGHSH and CDR2 LQKENI. The CDR3 protein is CASSLAVGTQYF. Written as DNA, the CDR3 is TGTGCCAGCTCTCTTGCCGTGGGGACCCAGTACTTC.

The chain combines TRBV6-5 with TRBJ1-4; the D is unclear. This CDR3 has 15 amino acids. The germline V gene encodes CDR1 MNHEY and CDR2 SVGAGI. Trimming took off 1 base at V and 8 bases at J, with 14 bases between the two ends. CDR3 nucleotide sequence: TGTGCCAGCAGTTACTTGCACAAGGCGGCCGAAAAACTGTTTTTT. Amino acid sequence: CASSYLHKAAEKLFF.

The rearrangement uses TRBV6-5 and TRBJ2-7, with a tentative D call TRBD2 (6 bases). The V and J ends lost 8 bases and 3 bases respectively, with 17 bases between them. CDR1 is MNHEY, CDR2 SVGAGI, per germline. This CDR3 region has 14 residues. CDR3 sequence reads: CASGGVPYFYEQYF. CDR3 DNA: TGTGCCAGCGGAGGGGTTCCCTACTTCTACGAGCAGTACTTC.

DNA of the CDR3: TGTGCCACCAGCGCCCGGGTGGAATCGTCCATGCATTTT. Protein product: CATSARVESSMHF. The rearrangement uses TRBV15 and TRBJ1-5; D remains unclear. Germline V gene lookup returns CDR1 LNHNV and CDR2 YYDKDF (reference sequence). CDR3 size: 13 residues. Between the trimmed V and J ends, which lost 5 bases and 15 bases, there was a span of 20 bases.

V usage is TRBV28 and J usage is TRBJ2-6; D is ambiguous. Deletions cut 3 bases from V and 4 bases from J, with 4 bases between. CDR1 and CDR2 from the germline V gene are MDHEN and SYDVKM. This CDR3 has 13 amino acids. The CDR3 bases are TGTGCCAGCAGTTTCCCCGGGGCCAACGTCCTGACTTTC. It codes for CASSFPGANVLTF.

V gene TRBV4-1 combines with J gene TRBJ2-5; D unresolved. The CDR3 has 13 amino acids. V was clipped by 1 base and J by 13 bases, with 16 bases between them. Looked up from germline, CDR1 is MGHRA and CDR2 is YSYEKL. The CDR3 is CASSQVVAAHMYF. The CDR3, as DNA: TGCGCCAGCAGCCAAGTTGTTGCCGCCCATATGTACTTC.

CDR3 sequence reads: CASSLGLAGPDTQYF. The CDR3, as DNA: TGTGCCAGCAGCCTGGGACTAGCGGGCCCCGATACGCAGTATTTT. V usage is TRBV7-2 and J usage is TRBJ2-3; 12 nucleotides line up with TRBD2. V trimming: 5 bases; J trimming: 6 bases; junction bases outside the gene matches: 6. The CDR3 runs 15 residues. Germline V gene lookup returns CDR1 SGHTA and CDR2 FQGNSA.

This clone was observed once. This chain connects TRBV5-5 to TRBJ2-7; D not resolved. V was shortened by 2 bases and J by 2 bases, with 14 bases between the two germline ends. Germline assignment: CDR1 SGHKS and CDR2 YYEKEE (reference sequence). The CDR3 length is 15 residues. CDR3 nucleotide sequence: TGTGCCAGCAGCTTACTACTCGACCGGGCCTACGAGCAGTACTTC. Amino acid sequence: CASSLLLDRAYEQYF.

The chain joins TRBV6-6 to TRBJ2-7; 7 nucleotides align to TRBD1. Germline V CDR1 and CDR2: MNHNY, SVGAGI (reference sequence). V trimming: 6 bases; J trimming: 3 bases; junction bases outside the gene matches: 11. CDR3 size: 15 residues. CDR3 sequence reads: CASSSHRQGHYEQYF. CDR3 DNA sequence: TGTGCCAGCAGCTCTCATCGACAGGGTCACTACGAGCAGTACTTC.

CDR3 nucleotide sequence: TGTGCCAGCAGCTCGAAAGCGGGCCTGGGGGACTACGAGCAGTACTTC. This sequence encodes CASSSKAGLGDYEQYF. The rearrangement uses TRBV11-2 and TRBJ2-7; a possible D gene is TRBD2 (6 bases). V lost 4 bases and J lost 3, with 19 bases in between. CDR3 length: 16 residues. Germline V gene sequence: CDR1 SGHAT, CDR2 FQNNGV.

The gene calls are TRBV15 and TRBJ1-5; D is undetermined. V lost 0 bases and J 0 bases, leaving 9 bases between the germline ends. The germline CDR1 and CDR2 sequences are LNHNV and YYDKDF (reference sequence). CDR3 size: 16 residues. The CDR3 DNA sequence: TGTGCCACCAGCAGAGATAAGCAGAGTAGCAATCAGCCCCAGCATTTT. It is translated as CATSRDKQSSNQPQHF.

This clone was detected only once. The chain employs TRBV2 and TRBJ1-2, with 8 bases that match TRBD1. The CDR3 runs 14 residues. Unmatched junction bases numbered 5, after V lost 8 bases and J lost 0 bases. CDR1 SNHLY and CDR2 FYNNEI come from the germline V gene. The CDR3 DNA reads as TGTGCCAGCGGCGGACAGGGCCCTAACTATGGCTACACCTTC. Translated, it gives CASGGQGPNYGYTF. Variable domain in full (rest from reference TRBV2 and TRBJ1-2): EPEVTQTPSHQVTQMGQEVILRCVPISNHLYFYWYRQILGQKVEFLVSFYNNEISEKSEIFDDQFSVERPDGSNFTLKIRSTKLEDSAMYFCASGGQGPNYGYTFGSGTRLTVV.

As for this clone: The identical CDR3 is also encoded by other nucleotide sequences in the sample. The V and J genes are TRBV7-2 and TRBJ2-1; 11 bases fit TRBD2. The V segment lost 1 base and the J segment 5 bases; nucleotides outside the gene matches: 4. CDR1 and CDR2 from the germline V gene are SGHTA and FQGNSA. This CDR3 region has 16 residues. The DNA for the CDR3 is TGTGCCAGCAGCTTAGTGGGGACTAGCGGAGACAATGAGCAGTTCTTC. This codes for CASSLVGTSGDNEQFF.